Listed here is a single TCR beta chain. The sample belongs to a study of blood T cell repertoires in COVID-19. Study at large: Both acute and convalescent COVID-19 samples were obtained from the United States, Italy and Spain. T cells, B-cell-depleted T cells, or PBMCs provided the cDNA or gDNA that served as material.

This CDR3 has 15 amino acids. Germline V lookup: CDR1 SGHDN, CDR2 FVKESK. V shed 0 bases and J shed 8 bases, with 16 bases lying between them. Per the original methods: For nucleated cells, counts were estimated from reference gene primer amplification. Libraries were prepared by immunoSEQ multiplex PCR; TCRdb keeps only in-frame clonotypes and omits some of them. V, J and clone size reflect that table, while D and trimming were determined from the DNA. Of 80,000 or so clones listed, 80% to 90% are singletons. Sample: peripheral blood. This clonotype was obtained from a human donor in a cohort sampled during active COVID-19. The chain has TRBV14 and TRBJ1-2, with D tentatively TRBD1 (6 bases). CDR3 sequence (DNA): TGTGCCAGCAGCCAAGATATTTGGGGGCTGGGCGGCTACACCTTC. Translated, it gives CASSQDIWGLGGYTF.